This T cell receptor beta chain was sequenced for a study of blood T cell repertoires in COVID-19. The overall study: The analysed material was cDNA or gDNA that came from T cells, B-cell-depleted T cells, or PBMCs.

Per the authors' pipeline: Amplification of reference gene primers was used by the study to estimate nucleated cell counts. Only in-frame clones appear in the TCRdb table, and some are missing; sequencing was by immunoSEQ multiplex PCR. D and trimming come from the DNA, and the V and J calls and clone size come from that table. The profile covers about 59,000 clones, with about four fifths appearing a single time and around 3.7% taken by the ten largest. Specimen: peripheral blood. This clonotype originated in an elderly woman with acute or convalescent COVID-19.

CDR3 sequence reads: CASSAQENTEAFF. In DNA form, the CDR3 reads TGTGCCAGTAGTGCTCAGGAGAACACTGAAGCTTTCTTT. This rearrangement joins TRBV19 to TRBJ1-1; no clear D gene. The CDR3 sequence is 13 residues long. The V and J ends lost 5 bases and 1 base respectively, with 8 bases between them. Germline CDR1 and CDR2: LNHDA and SQIVND (reference sequence). Together with reference TRBV19 and TRBJ1-1, the CDR3 gives the full variable domain: DGGITQSPKYLFRKEGQNVTLSCEQNLNHDAMYWYRQDPGQGLRLIYYSQIVNDFQKGDIAEGYSVSREKKESFPLTVTSAQKNPTAFYLCASSAQENTEAFFGQGTRLTVV.